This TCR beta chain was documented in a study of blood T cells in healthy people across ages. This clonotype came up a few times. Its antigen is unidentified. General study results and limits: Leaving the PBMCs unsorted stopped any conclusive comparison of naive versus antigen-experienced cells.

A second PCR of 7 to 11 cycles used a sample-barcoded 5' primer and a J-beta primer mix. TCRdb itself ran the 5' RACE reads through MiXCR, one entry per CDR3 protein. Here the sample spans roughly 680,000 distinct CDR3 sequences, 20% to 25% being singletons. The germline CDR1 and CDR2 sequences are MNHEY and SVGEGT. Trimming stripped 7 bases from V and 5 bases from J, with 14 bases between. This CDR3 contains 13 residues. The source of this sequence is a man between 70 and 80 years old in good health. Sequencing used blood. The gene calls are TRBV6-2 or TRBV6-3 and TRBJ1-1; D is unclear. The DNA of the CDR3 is TGTGCCAGCATTAAATTCGGGAGGACTGAAGCTTTCTTT. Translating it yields CASIKFGRTEAFF.